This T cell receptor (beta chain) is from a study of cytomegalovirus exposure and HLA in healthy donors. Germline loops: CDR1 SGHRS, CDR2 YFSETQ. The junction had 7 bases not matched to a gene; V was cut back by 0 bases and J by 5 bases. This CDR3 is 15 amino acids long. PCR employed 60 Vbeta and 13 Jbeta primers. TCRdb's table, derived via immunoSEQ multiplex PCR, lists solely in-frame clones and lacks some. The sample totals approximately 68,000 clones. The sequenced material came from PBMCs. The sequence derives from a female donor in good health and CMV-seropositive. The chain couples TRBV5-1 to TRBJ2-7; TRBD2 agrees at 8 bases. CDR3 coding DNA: TGCGCCAGCAGCTTGGAGGGCGGGAGGCGTCACGAGCAGTACTTC. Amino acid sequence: CASSLEGGRRHEQYF.